Each of the 5 T cell receptor beta chains below was sequenced from the same sample in a study of T cell responses to AZD1222 COVID-19 vaccine. Assay used: immunoSEQ multiplex PCR; TCRdb lists only in-frame clones, some missing. The sample includes some 180,000 clones, around 90% of them seen just once. The starting material was peripheral blood, obtained 28 days after the second AZD1222 dose. The receptor set was obtained from an adult who received the AZD1222 COVID-19 vaccine.

V gene TRBV11-3 combines with J gene TRBJ2-1, with D perhaps given as TRBD1 or TRBD2 (6 bases each). CDR1 and CDR2 (germline): SGHNT, YENEEA. The CDR3 is made up of 14 amino acids. Trimming removed 1 base from V and 9 bases from J, with 13 bases in between. In DNA form, the CDR3 reads TGTGCCAGCAGCTTAGCCTCCGGGGGCGGTGAGCAGTTCTTC. It translates to CASSLASGGGEQFF.

The chain couples TRBV10-3 to TRBJ1-2; D gene ambiguous. CDR1 ENHRY and CDR2 SYGVKD come from the germline V gene. V was cut by 10 bases and J by 5 bases, with 11 bases left in between. This CDR3 spans 11 amino acids. DNA of the CDR3: TGTGCCACCTCGCTCGAGTATGGCTACACCTTC. This sequence encodes CATSLEYGYTF.

V usage is TRBV3-1 (or the pseudogene TRBV3-2) and J usage is TRBJ2-2, with D possibly TRBD1 on 5 matching bases. This CDR3 spans 16 amino acids. CDR1 is LGHDT, CDR2 YNNKEL, per germline (reference sequence). V dropped 1 base and J dropped 1 base, with 10 bases sitting between them. CDR3 sequence reads: CASSQGGGRNTGELFF. The CDR3 DNA reads TGTGCCAGCAGCCAAGGGGGCGGCAGGAACACCGGGGAGCTGTTTTTT.

The table lists this clone with a count of one. J is TRBJ1-5 and V is TRBV10-3; possibly TRBD1 for D (5 bases). The CDR3 length is 15 residues. V was shortened by 6 bases and J by 0 bases, with 12 bases between the two germline ends. Germline V gene sequence: CDR1 ENHRY, CDR2 SYGVKD. Written as DNA, the CDR3 is TGTGCCATCAGCGCTGACAGCAATAGCAATCAGCCCCAGCATTTT. Its protein is CAISADSNSNQPQHF.

The genes are TRBV27 and TRBJ1-1; maybe TRBD1 (5 bases). Germline V gene data show CDR1 as MNHEY and CDR2 as SMNVEV (reference sequence). With 3 bases removed from V and 2 bases from J, the gap between germline ends came to 10 bases. The CDR3 loop spans 14 amino acids. The CDR3 bases are TGTGCCAGCAGTTTGAGGGGTTTAAACACTGAAGCTTTCTTT. This sequence encodes CASSLRGLNTEAFF.